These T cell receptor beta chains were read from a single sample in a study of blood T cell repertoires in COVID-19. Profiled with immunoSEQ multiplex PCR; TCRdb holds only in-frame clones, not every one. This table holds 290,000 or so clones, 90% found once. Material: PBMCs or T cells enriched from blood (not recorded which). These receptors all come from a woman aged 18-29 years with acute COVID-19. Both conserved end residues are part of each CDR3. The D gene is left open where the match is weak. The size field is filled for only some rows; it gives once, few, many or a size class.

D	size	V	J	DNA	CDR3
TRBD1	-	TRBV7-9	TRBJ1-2	TGTGCCAGCAGCTTGACCTCAGGGGGCTTGGGCTACACCTTC	CASSLTSGGLGYTF
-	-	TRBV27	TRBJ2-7	TGTGCCAGCAGCTTTGGGCCCTACGAGCAGTACTTC	CASSFGPYEQYF
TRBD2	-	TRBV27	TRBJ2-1	TGTGCCAGCAGCTCTACCGGGACTAGCGGGACAAGATTGAGCAATGAGCAGTTCTTC	CASSSTGTSGTRLSNEQFF
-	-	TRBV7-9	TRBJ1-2	TGTGCCAGCAGCTCCTCCGGGACTAACTATGGCTACACCTTC	CASSSSGTNYGYTF
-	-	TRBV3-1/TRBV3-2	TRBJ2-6	TGTGCCAGCAGCCAATGGCCGCCGGCCAACGTCCTGACTTTC	CASSQWPPANVLTF
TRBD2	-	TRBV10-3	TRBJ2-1	TGTGCCATCAGTGAGTCGAAGCTAGCGGGAGGGCCCCAAATCAATGAGCAGTTCTTC	CAISESKLAGGPQINEQFF
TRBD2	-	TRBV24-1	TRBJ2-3	TGTGCCACCAGTGATTGGGGCGGGAGGGATCAAGATACGCAGTATTTT	CATSDWGGRDQDTQYF
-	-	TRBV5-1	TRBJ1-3	TGCGCCAGCAGCTTACAGGGTATGAGGGCTAGCTCTGGAAACACCATATATTTT	CASSLQGMRASSGNTIYF
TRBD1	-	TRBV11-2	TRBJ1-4	TGTGCCAGCAGCTTCCCACAGGGGGAAAAACTGTTTTTT	CASSFPQGEKLFF
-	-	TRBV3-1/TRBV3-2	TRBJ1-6	TGTGCCAGCAGCCCCCGGTACGGGGAAAATAATTCACCCCTCCACTTT	CASSPRYGENNSPLHF
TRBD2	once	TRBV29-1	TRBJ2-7	TGCAGCGTTGTTGCTAGCGGGAGGAACTACGAGCAGTACTTC	CSVVASGRNYEQYF
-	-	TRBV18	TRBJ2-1	TGTGCCAGCTCACCGACAAGAGGGTTTGCCGAGCAGTTCTTC	CASSPTRGFAEQFF
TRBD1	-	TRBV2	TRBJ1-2	TGTGCCAGCAACGCGGGACAGGTCTATGGCTACACCTTC	CASNAGQVYGYTF
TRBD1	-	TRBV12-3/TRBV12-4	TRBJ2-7	TGTGCCAGCAGTTTCGGACAGGACGAGCAGTACTTC	CASSFGQDEQYF
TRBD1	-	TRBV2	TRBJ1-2	TGTGCCAGCAGTGAAGAGTGGACAGGGGGCTATGGCTACACCTTC	CASSEEWTGGYGYTF
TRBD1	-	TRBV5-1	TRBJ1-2	TGCGCCAGCAGCCCGGGAGACAGGGATCCTGTCTATGGCTACACCTTC	CASSPGDRDPVYGYTF
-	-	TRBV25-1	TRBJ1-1	TGTGCCAGCAGTGGCACTATGAACACTGAAGCTTTCTTT	CASSGTMNTEAFF
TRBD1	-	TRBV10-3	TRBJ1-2	TGTGCCATCGGGAACTCGGACAGGTCACATGGCTACACCTTC	CAIGNSDRSHGYTF
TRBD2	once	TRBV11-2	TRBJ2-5	TGTGCCAGCAGCTGGTCCCGGGGGGAGCAAGAGACCCAGTACTTC	CASSWSRGEQETQYF
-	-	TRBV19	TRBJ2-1	TGTGCCAGTTCTCCGACGGGAGATGTGAGCTACAATGAGCAGTTCTTC	CASSPTGDVSYNEQFF
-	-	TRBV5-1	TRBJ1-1	TGCGCCAGCAGCTTGGGGAGGCGGGGTGGCACTGAAGCTTTCTTT	CASSLGRRGGTEAFF
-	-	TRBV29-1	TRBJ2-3	TGCAGCGTTGATCTGACTAGTTCCACAGATACGCAGTATTTT	CSVDLTSSTDTQYF
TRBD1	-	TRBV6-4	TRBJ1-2	TGTGCCAGCAGTGATGGACAGGGGGCGCGTGGCTACACCTTC	CASSDGQGARGYTF
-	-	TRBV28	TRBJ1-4	TGTGCCAGCAGACTTTTCGGGCAGGGAACGCGGAAACTGTTTTTT	CASRLFGQGTRKLFF
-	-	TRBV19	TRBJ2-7	TGTGCCAGTAGTATAGGGGCAGGTCAACTCTACGAGCAGTACTTC	CASSIGAGQLYEQYF
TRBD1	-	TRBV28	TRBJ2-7	TGTGCCAGCAGTCCCGGGACAGCAGGCGAGCAGTACTTC	CASSPGTAGEQYF
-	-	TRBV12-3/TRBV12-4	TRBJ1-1	TGTGCCAGCAGACATTATATGAACACTGAAGCTTTCTTT	CASRHYMNTEAFF
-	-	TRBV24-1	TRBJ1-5	TGTGCCACCAGTGATTTGGGGGGAGGACCCCAGCATTTT	CATSDLGGGPQHF
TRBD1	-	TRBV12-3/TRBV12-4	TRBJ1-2	TGTGCCAGCACTGGGGACAGCTATGGCTACACCTTC	CASTGDSYGYTF
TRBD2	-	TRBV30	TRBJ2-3	TGTGCCTGGATCCCGCCGGGAGGGCCAGATACGCAGTATTTT	CAWIPPGGPDTQYF
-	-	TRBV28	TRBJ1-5	TGTGCCAGCAGTTTTAGGGGAAGCAATCAGCCCCAGCATTTT	CASSFRGSNQPQHF
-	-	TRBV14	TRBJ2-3	TGTGCCAGCAGTCTAGTTAACTTTCACACAGATACGCAGTATTTT	CASSLVNFHTDTQYF
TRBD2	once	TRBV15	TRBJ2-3	TGTGCCACCAGCAGAGCTAGCGGACTAGCGGGAGGGTCGGGTACGCAGTATTTT	CATSRASGLAGGSGTQYF
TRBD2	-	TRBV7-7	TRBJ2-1	TGTGCTAGCAGCTTACTAGCGGGGAGCCCCTACAATGAGCAGTTCTTC	CASSLLAGSPYNEQFF
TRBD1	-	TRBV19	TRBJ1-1	TGTGCCAGTAAGAAACTGGGACAGCAGAACACTGAAGCTTTCTTT	CASKKLGQQNTEAFF
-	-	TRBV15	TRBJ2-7	TGTGCCACCAGCAGAGACCGGAACAGGAGGTACTTC	CATSRDRNRRYF
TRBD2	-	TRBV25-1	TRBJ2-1	TGTGCCAGCAGTGGCATGTCGGGACTAGGACCTTACAATGAGCAGTTCTTC	CASSGMSGLGPYNEQFF
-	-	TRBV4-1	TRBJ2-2	TGCGCCAGCAGCCAAGAAACAGGGTCAAACACCGGGGAGCTGTTTTTT	CASSQETGSNTGELFF
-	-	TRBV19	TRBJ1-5	TGTGCCAGTAGTTCAGATCAGCCCCAGCATTTT	CASSSDQPQHF
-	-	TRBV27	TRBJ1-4	TGTGCCAGCACTCCCTTTTATCCTTCAGGTGAAAAACTGTTTTTT	CASTPFYPSGEKLFF
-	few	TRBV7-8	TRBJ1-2	TGTGCCAGCAGCTTCGTCCCTGTCTTAGTGTCAGGGGCGGGCTACACCTTC	CASSFVPVLVSGAGYTF
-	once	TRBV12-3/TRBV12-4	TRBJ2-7	TGTGCCAGCAGTTTAGACAGGTACGAGCAGTACTTC	CASSLDRYEQYF
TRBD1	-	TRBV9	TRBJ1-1	TGTGCCAGCAGCGTAGGACAGGGAATCACTGAAGCTTTCTTT	CASSVGQGITEAFF